Detailed here is one TCR beta chain. Germline V gene sequence: CDR1 SGDLS, CDR2 YYNGEE. V shed 3 bases, J shed 4 bases, and the junction held 8 bases outside the gene matches. The CDR3 consists of 17 residues. This sample is drawn from a study of blood T cell repertoires in COVID-19. Study in general: Acute-phase and convalescent COVID-19 samples originated in the United States, Italy and Spain.

Here immunoSEQ multiplex PCR was the method, and the copy in TCRdb shows in-frame clones only, minus some. The sample shows fewer than 400,000 clones, roughly nine tenths of them seen only once. Sequencing was carried out using PBMCs or T cells enriched from blood (not recorded which). The chain couples TRBV9 to TRBJ2-5; TRBD2 matches 14 bases. This clonotype was sampled from a man aged 55 to 69 who had recovered from COVID-19. CDR3 nucleotides: TGTGCCAGCAGCGATGGGACTAGCGGGAGAAGGCGAGAGACCCAGTACTTC. It encodes CASSDGTSGRRRETQYF. The full variable domain, its missing parts supplied by reference TRBV9 and TRBJ2-5, is DSGVTQTPKHLITATGQRVTLRCSPRSGDLSVYWYQQSLDQGLQFLIQYYNGEERAKGNILERFSAQQFPDLHSELNLSSLELGDSALYFCASSDGTSGRRRETQYFGPGTRLLVL.